Listed below are T cell receptor beta chains from one sample, sequenced in a study of shared clonotypes between healthy human individuals. Repertoires were generated with immunoSEQ multiplex PCR, while TCRdb's copy carries only in-frame clones and drops some. The sample holds roughly 1,500,000 clones; 95% to 99% are singletons and the top ten take about 0.45%. The sample taken for sequencing was naive CD4+ T cells sorted from blood. The origin of the receptors is a man between 25 and 39 years old in good health. Both conserved end residues are part of each CDR3. A D gene is named only where the DNA matches it firmly. Clone sizes are given selectively: once, few, many, or a class where the clone is expanded.

clone_size j_call d_call v_call cdr3_length cdr3_nt cdr3_aa
- TRBJ1-5 - TRBV6-1 14 TGTGCCAGCAGTGACGTGGGCAGCAATCAGCCCCAGCATTTT CASSDVGSNQPQHF
- TRBJ1-5 - TRBV7-9 14 TGTGCCAGCAGCAACACAGGGAATAATCAGCCCCAGCATTTT CASSNTGNNQPQHF
once TRBJ2-5 TRBD1 TRBV19 12 TGTGCCTGCCGACAAGGGGGCGAGACCCAGTACTTC CACRQGGETQYF
once TRBJ1-3 - TRBV10-3 13 TGTGCCATCCGGGGGGTCTCTGGAAACACCATATATTTT CAIRGVSGNTIYF
- TRBJ2-1 TRBD2 TRBV9 17 TGTGCCAGCAGCGTAGCTCGGACTAGCGGGAGATACCATGAGCAGTTCTTC CASSVARTSGRYHEQFF
- TRBJ2-7 TRBD1 TRBV11-2 15 TGTGCCAGCAGCCACAGTCGCAGGGGGAACTACGAGCAGTACTTC CASSHSRRGNYEQYF
- TRBJ2-2 TRBD2 TRBV19 17 TGTGCCAGTAGCAACGACTTGGTAGCGGGGGACACCGGGGAGCTGTTTTTT CASSNDLVAGDTGELFF
- TRBJ2-7 - TRBV19 15 TGTGCCAGTAGTATGCACAGTGGGAGCCCCTACGAGCAGTACTTC CASSMHSGSPYEQYF
- TRBJ2-1 TRBD2 TRBV5-1 15 TGCGCCAGCAGCTTATTAGCGGGAGGACCGAATGAGCAGTTCTTC CASSLLAGGPNEQFF
- TRBJ2-7 TRBD2 TRBV7-2 16 TGTGCCAGCAGACCACTTGGTACTAGCGACGCCTACGAGCAGTACTTC CASRPLGTSDAYEQYF
- TRBJ2-5 - TRBV10-3 13 TGTGCCATCAGTGAGGGTTCACAAGAGACCCAGTACTTC CAISEGSQETQYF
- TRBJ2-7 - TRBV6-5 16 TGTGCCAGCAGTTACTCGAGAGGGCAGGGCCCCTACGAGCAGTACTTC CASSYSRGQGPYEQYF
- TRBJ1-3 - TRBV2 16 TGTGCCAGCAGATTTGGGAACCAAAAGCCTGGAAACACCATATATTTT CASRFGNQKPGNTIYF
- TRBJ2-1 - TRBV6-4 16 TGTGCCAGCAGTGACTCATTGTGGAGGGCCTGGAATGAGCAGTTCTTC CASSDSLWRAWNEQFF
once TRBJ1-1 - TRBV5-1 12 TGCGCCAGCAGTCATCCCGGGACTGAAGCTTTCTTT CASSHPGTEAFF
- TRBJ2-7 - TRBV28 12 TGTGCCAGCAGCACCACTAGGAACGAGCAGTACTTC CASSTTRNEQYF
- TRBJ1-3 TRBD1 TRBV18 16 TGTGCCAGCTCACGGACCGGGACAGGGTCTGGAAACACCATATATTTT CASSRTGTGSGNTIYF
- TRBJ1-1 - TRBV7-2 11 TGTGCCAGCAGCCCTTACACTGAAGCTTTCTTT CASSPYTEAFF
- TRBJ2-2 TRBD2 TRBV6-5 16 TGTGCCAGCAGTTACACGAGCGGGAGATTCACCGGGGAGCTGTTTTTT CASSYTSGRFTGELFF
- TRBJ2-5 TRBD2 TRBV5-1 16 TGCGCCAGCAGCACTCTGACTAGCGGGAGCGGGGAGACCCAGTACTTC CASSTLTSGSGETQYF
- TRBJ2-7 - TRBV25-1 14 TGTGCCAGCAGTGAATATCCCCACTCCTACGAGCAGTACTTC CASSEYPHSYEQYF
- TRBJ2-1 - TRBV27 12 TGTGCCAGCAGTGGGCCCTACAATGAGCAGTTCTTC CASSGPYNEQFF
- TRBJ2-1 - TRBV6-4 13 TGTGCCAGCAGTCGGTCGGGCTACAATGAGCAGTTCTTC CASSRSGYNEQFF
few TRBJ1-1 - TRBV7-2 11 TGTGCCAGCAGCTCGAACACTGAAGCTTTCTTT CASSSNTEAFF
- TRBJ2-7 TRBD2 TRBV14 17 TGTGCCAGCAGCCAAGGGCGTTTCACTAGCGGGTTCTACGAGCAGTACTTC CASSQGRFTSGFYEQYF
- TRBJ2-1 TRBD2 TRBV28 16 TGTGCCAGCAGTTCCCTTGGACTAGTCTACGAAAATGAGCAGTTCTTC CASSSLGLVYENEQFF
- TRBJ2-1 TRBD2 TRBV9 16 TGTGCCAGCAGCGTTGCGGGGGGAGGGCCGCGGAATGAGCAGTTCTTC CASSVAGGGPRNEQFF
- TRBJ1-1 - TRBV5-6 13 TGTGCCAGCAGCTTACGGGGGAACACTGAAGCTTTCTTT CASSLRGNTEAFF
- TRBJ2-7 - TRBV7-9 17 TGTGCCAGCAGCTTAGGCCCTTTGGGGACCGATACCTACGAGCAGTACTTC CASSLGPLGTDTYEQYF
- TRBJ2-1 TRBD2 TRBV5-4 16 TGTGCCAGCAGCTTCGTCCCCGGAGCCGGGGGGAATGAGCAGTTCTTC CASSFVPGAGGNEQFF
- TRBJ2-3 - TRBV9 17 TGTGCCAGCAGCGTAGGGTGGGACCACATAGGCGCGGGGACGCAGTATTTT CASSVGWDHIGAGTQYF
once TRBJ1-6 TRBD1 TRBV5-4 16 TGTGCCAGCAGCGCGACAGGGTCCACTCCTAATTCACCCCTCCACTTT CASSATGSTPNSPLHF
- TRBJ1-1 TRBD1 TRBV5-6 17 TGTGCCAGCAGCTTGGGGCTGACAGGGGAAATGAACACTGAAGCTTTCTTT CASSLGLTGEMNTEAFF
- TRBJ1-1 - TRBV11-2 15 TGTGCCAGCAGCTTAGATCAGTACAAATCCCAGAGAGCTTTCTTT CASSLDQYKSQRAFF
- TRBJ2-7 TRBD2 TRBV28 16 TGTGCCAGCAGTTCCCCCCTTAGCGGGATTTTCTACGAGCAGTACTTC CASSSPLSGIFYEQYF
- TRBJ2-5 TRBD1 TRBV19 17 TGTGCCAGTAGTACCTTAATCCCGACAGGGAACCAAGAGACCCAGTACTTC CASSTLIPTGNQETQYF
- TRBJ2-5 - TRBV18 14 TGTGCCAGCTCACCACCGCAGAGGACGGAGACCCAGTACTTC CASSPPQRTETQYF
- TRBJ2-4 - TRBV11-3 13 TGTGCCAGCAGCTTAGAAGAGGGTACCATTCAGTACTTC CASSLEEGTIQYF
once TRBJ2-4 - TRBV2 14 TGTGCCAGCACAGCGGCAATAGCCAAAAACATTCAGTACTTC CASTAAIAKNIQYF
- TRBJ2-7 - TRBV13 15 TGTGCCAGCAGCCCAAACAGGGTATCAAGATACGAGCAGTACTTC CASSPNRVSRYEQYF
once TRBJ2-1 TRBD1 TRBV19 15 TGTGCCAGTAGTTATCGTCAGGGACAGGTTGATGAGCAGTTCTTC CASSYRQGQVDEQFF
- TRBJ2-7 - TRBV28 12 TGTGCCAGCACCGGGAGCTTGGGCGAGCAGTACTTC CASTGSLGEQYF
- TRBJ1-3 - TRBV7-8 16 TGTGCCAGCAGCGTGGGACTGACGACTTCTGGAAACACCATATATTTT CASSVGLTTSGNTIYF
- TRBJ2-7 TRBD2 TRBV28 18 TGTGCCAGCAGTTTCTCTTGGACTAGCGGGGACCGCTCCTACGAGCAGTACTTC CASSFSWTSGDRSYEQYF
once TRBJ1-3 - TRBV18 20 TGTGCCAGCTCATCTCCGGGACCAGTTGGACGTGTAGGCTCTGGAAACACCATATATTTT CASSSPGPVGRVGSGNTIYF
- TRBJ1-1 - TRBV2 15 TGTGCCAGCAGTGAAGTTGGCAGGGCCCGCACTGAAGCTTTCTTT CASSEVGRARTEAFF
few TRBJ2-7 - TRBV10-1 13 TGCGCCAGCAGTGAGGGCCATCCCTACGAGCAGTACTTC CASSEGHPYEQYF
- TRBJ2-1 TRBD2 TRBV7-2 15 TGTGCCAGCAGCTTAGTAGCGACTAGCGGGAGTGAGGTGTTCTTC CASSLVATSGSEVFF
- TRBJ2-1 - TRBV21-1 16 TGTGCCAGCTCCCGGGCTAGCGGGAGCCCCCCCAATGAGCAGTTCTTC CASSRASGSPPNEQFF
- TRBJ2-1 - TRBV5-1 12 TGCGCCAGCAGTCATAGTTACAATGAGCAGTTCTTC CASSHSYNEQFF
- TRBJ2-5 - TRBV7-8 12 TGTGCCAGCAGCTTAGCATTTGAGACCCAGTACTTC CASSLAFETQYF
- TRBJ2-7 - TRBV5-4 13 TGTGCCAGCAGCTGGGATCGACCGGGACAGCAGTACTTC CASSWDRPGQQYF
- TRBJ2-2 TRBD1 TRBV5-1 19 TGCGCCAGCAGCCGCAAGTCGACAGGGCGAGTCCACAGAACCGGGGAGCTGTTTTTT CASSRKSTGRVHRTGELFF
- TRBJ1-1 TRBD1 TRBV19 16 TGTGCCAGTAGTATACCCGGGACAGGGTTACCGACTGAAGCTTTCTTT CASSIPGTGLPTEAFF